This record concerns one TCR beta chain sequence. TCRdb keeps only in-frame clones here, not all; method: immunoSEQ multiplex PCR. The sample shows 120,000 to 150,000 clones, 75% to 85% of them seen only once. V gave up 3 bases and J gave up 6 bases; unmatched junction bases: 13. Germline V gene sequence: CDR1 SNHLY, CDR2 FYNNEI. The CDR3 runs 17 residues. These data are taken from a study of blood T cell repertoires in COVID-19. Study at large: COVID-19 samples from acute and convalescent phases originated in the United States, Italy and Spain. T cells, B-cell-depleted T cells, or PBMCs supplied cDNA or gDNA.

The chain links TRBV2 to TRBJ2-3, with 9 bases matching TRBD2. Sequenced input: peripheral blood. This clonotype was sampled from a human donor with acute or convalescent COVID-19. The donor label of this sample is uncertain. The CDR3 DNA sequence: TGTGCCAGCAGTGACGGGGTAGCGGGGGCCCCCGAGGATACGCAGTATTTT. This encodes CASSDGVAGAPEDTQYF.